The 25 T cell receptor beta chains below all came from one sample that was sequenced in a study of blood T cell repertoires in COVID-19. The repertoire was sequenced with immunoSEQ multiplex PCR; TCRdb's copy has only in-frame clones and lacks some. The sample contains under 200,000 clones, 80% of which appear only once. Material for sequencing was PBMCs or T cells enriched from blood (not recorded which). These receptors came from a woman aged 55-70 years who had recovered from COVID-19.

The CDR3 nucleotides read TGTGCCAGCAGCCACAGTGGGCCCCTTAACCCGTTGGATACGCAGTATTTT. The encoded protein is CASSHSGPLNPLDTQYF. The rearrangement links TRBV3-1 (or the pseudogene TRBV3-2) to TRBJ2-3; no clear D gene. The CDR3 covers 17 residues. Germline-derived CDR1 and CDR2 are LGHDT and YNNKEL (reference sequence). Trimming removed 3 bases at V and 6 bases at J, with 22 bases between.

This clone was seen only a few times. J is TRBJ2-2 and V is TRBV18; 12 nucleotides align to TRBD2. The trim removed 5 bases at V and 4 bases at J, leaving 5 bases unmatched. This CDR3 spans 16 amino acids. Germline CDR1 KGHSH, CDR2 LQKENI. The chain's CDR3 is CASSKLAGGTTGELFF. The CDR3 DNA is TGTGCCAGCTCAAAACTAGCGGGGGGCACCACCGGGGAGCTGTTTTTT.

With regard to this clone: In the same sample, other DNA sequences code for this CDR3. CDR3 nucleotides: TGTGCCAGCAGGGGACAGGGAGCGAATTCACCCCTCCACTTT. It specifies CASRGQGANSPLHF. The gene calls are TRBV6-5 and TRBJ1-6; 9 bases match TRBD1. The V segment lost 6 bases and the J segment 7 bases; nucleotides outside the gene matches: 4. Germline V lookup: CDR1 MNHEY, CDR2 SVGAGI. The CDR3 spans 14 residues.

The genes are TRBV27 and TRBJ2-7; weak D call: TRBD1 (6 bases). CDR1 is MNHEY and CDR2 is SMNVEV in the germline V gene (reference sequence). This CDR3 comprises 14 residues. Trimming took 3 bases from V and 3 from J, leaving 12 bases between them. DNA for the CDR3: TGTGCCAGCAGTTTCCGCAGGGGTGACTACGAGCAGTACTTC. Its protein is CASSFRRGDYEQYF.

This clone showed up just a few times. The CDR3 here is CASSYSWAGGRNTIYF. CDR3 nucleotides: TGTGCCAGCAGTTATTCCTGGGCAGGGGGCCGAAACACCATATATTTT. This chain links TRBV6-5 with TRBJ1-3; 8 bases agree with TRBD1. This CDR3 contains 16 residues. The germline gives CDR1 MNHEY, CDR2 SVGAGI. The V and J ends lost 3 bases and 5 bases, in that order; junction bases with no gene match: 9.

This clone was picked up a small number of times. The V gene is TRBV2, the J gene TRBJ2-7, with a tentative D call TRBD1 (5 bases). Germline V gene lookup returns CDR1 SNHLY and CDR2 FYNNEI. Trimming cost V 5 bases and J 2 bases, with 13 bases left between them. The CDR3 totals 14 residues. CDR3 sequence: CASSITGSAYEQYF. The CDR3 coding sequence is TGTGCCAGCAGTATTACAGGTTCCGCCTACGAGCAGTACTTC.

The chain is built from TRBV6-2 or TRBV6-3 and TRBJ1-2; D may be TRBD1 (6 bases). V shed 0 bases and J shed 6 bases, with 8 bases lying between them. Germline values: CDR1 MNHEY, CDR2 SVGEGT. CDR3 length: 13 amino acids. The CDR3 bases are TGTGCCAGCAGTTACTCCCACAGGGATGGCTACACCTTC. It specifies CASSYSHRDGYTF.

The CDR3 loop is CAIRTDGLAGLTDTQYF. The CDR3 nucleotides are TGTGCCATCAGAACTGACGGACTAGCGGGGCTCACAGATACGCAGTATTTT. The chain links TRBV10-3 to TRBJ2-3; 12 bases map to TRBD2. Germline V CDR1 and CDR2: ENHRY, SYGVKD. The CDR3 covers 17 residues. Germline trimming cut 6 bases from V and 2 bases from J; bases unmatched to any gene: 9.

This chain uses TRBV19 with TRBJ1-3; perhaps TRBD1 as D (6 bases). CDR3 length: 17 residues. Germline V gives CDR1 LNHDA, CDR2 SQIVND (reference sequence). V dropped 5 bases and J dropped 0 bases, with 17 bases sitting between them. The CDR3 DNA sequence: TGTGCCAGTAGTCTACGGGACACTGGACCCTCTGGAAACACCATATATTTT. Amino acids: CASSLRDTGPSGNTIYF. The full variable domain, completed using reference TRBV19 and TRBJ1-3, is DGGITQSPKYLFRKEGQNVTLSCEQNLNHDAMYWYRQDPGQGLRLIYYSQIVNDFQKGDIAEGYSVSREKKESFPLTVTSAQKNPTAFYLCASSLRDTGPSGNTIYFGEGSWLTVV.

The gene calls are TRBV30 and TRBJ2-3; 8 nucleotides align to TRBD2. The CDR3 runs to 14 residues. Germline V lookup: CDR1 GTSNPN, CDR2 SVGIG (reference sequence). The trim removed 5 bases at V and 10 bases at J, leaving 14 bases unmatched. CDR3 bases: TGTGCCTGGGAAGACCCGGGACTAGTTATCGCGCAGTATTTT. Its protein product is CAWEDPGLVIAQYF.

The genes are TRBV24-1 and TRBJ2-7; possibly TRBD2 for D (7 bases). V lost 2 bases, J lost 4 bases, and 17 bases lay in between. The CDR3 is made up of 16 amino acids. In germline, CDR1 is KGHDR, CDR2 SFDVKD. The CDR3 is CATSDSGGANYYEQYF. CDR3 nucleotide sequence: TGTGCCACCAGTGATTCTGGGGGGGCCAACTATTACGAGCAGTACTTC.

This clone was picked up a small number of times. This chain connects TRBV10-3 to TRBJ1-2, with D possibly being TRBD1 (6 bases). V lost 0 bases to trimming and J lost 8 bases, with 10 bases between them. The CDR3 contains 13 residues. Germline V CDR1 and CDR2: ENHRY, SYGVKD. DNA of the CDR3: TGTGCCATCAGTGAGTCGACAGGATGGGGCTACACCTTC. Protein: CAISESTGWGYTF.

CDR3 region: CASSPGTTTYEQYF. The DNA of the CDR3 is TGTGCCAGCAGCCCAGGGACTACCACCTACGAGCAGTACTTC. V and J are TRBV5-4 and TRBJ2-7, with TRBD2 matching 7 bases. Trimming removed 4 bases from V and 2 bases from J; junction bases left unmatched: 6. CDR3 length equals 14 residues. The V gene's germline CDR1 is SGHNT and CDR2 YYREEE (reference sequence).

This sequence joins TRBV4-1 and TRBJ2-3; D is possibly TRBD2 (6 bases). In germline, CDR1 is MGHRA, CDR2 YSYEKL. Deletions cut 2 bases from V and 0 bases from J, with 15 bases between. CDR3 length: 17 amino acids. The CDR3 DNA reads as TGCGCCAGCAGCCAAACAGAAAACGGGGGAAGCACAGATACGCAGTATTTT. It translates to CASSQTENGGSTDTQYF.

V usage is TRBV5-6 and J usage is TRBJ1-3; possible D gene TRBD1, 6 bases. The length of the CDR3 is 15 residues. Germline CDR1 and CDR2: SGHDT and YYEEEE. V lost 2 bases, J lost 0 bases, and 9 bases lay in between. In DNA, the CDR3 is TGTGCCAGCAGCTTTGGACAGTTCTCTGGAAACACCATATATTTT. Translating gives CASSFGQFSGNTIYF.

The chain combines TRBV15 with TRBJ1-4; possibly TRBD1 for D (6 bases). Germline assignment: CDR1 LNHNV and CDR2 YYDKDF (reference sequence). V was shortened by 0 bases and J by 3 bases, with 8 bases between the two germline ends. The CDR3 is 15 amino acids. Here the CDR3 DNA reads TGTGCCACCAGCAGAGAGGACAGAGCTAATGAAAAACTGTTTTTT. It specifies CATSREDRANEKLFF.

The genes are TRBV24-1 and TRBJ1-2, with no clear D. V was cut by 1 base and J by 4 bases, with 9 bases left in between. The CDR3 is made up of 14 amino acids. CDR1 KGHDR and CDR2 SFDVKD come from the germline V gene. The DNA of the CDR3 is TGTGCCACCAGTGATTTCTCCCACTCCTATGGCTACACCTTC. It is translated as CATSDFSHSYGYTF.

The chain uses TRBV11-2 and TRBJ1-1; D possibly corresponds to TRBD1 (6 bases). CDR3 size: 14 residues. With 5 bases removed from V and 4 bases from J, the gap between germline ends came to 14 bases. The germline V gene encodes CDR1 SGHAT and CDR2 FQNNGV. This CDR3 reads CASSPLGRGTEAFF. The CDR3 coding sequence is TGTGCCAGCAGCCCCCTTGGCAGGGGCACTGAAGCTTTCTTT.

This chain connects TRBV30 to TRBJ1-1; D is possibly TRBD1 (5 bases). V lost 1 base, J lost 3 bases, and 12 bases lay in between. This CDR3 is built from 14 residues. Germline V gene data show CDR1 as GTSNPN and CDR2 as SVGIG (reference sequence). The CDR3 protein is CAWSGRGWDTEAFF. The CDR3 coding sequence is TGTGCCTGGAGTGGGAGGGGATGGGACACTGAAGCTTTCTTT. The complete variable domain, with remaining parts taken from reference TRBV30 and TRBJ1-1, reads SQTIHQWPATLVQPVGSPLSLECTVEGTSNPNLYWYRQAAGRGLQLLFYSVGIGQISSEVPQNLSASRPQDRQFILSSKKLLLSDSGFYLCAWSGRGWDTEAFFGQGTRLTVV.

This clone was picked up a small number of times. The chain joins TRBV2 to TRBJ2-1, with D tentatively TRBD1 (5 bases). Germline V lookup: CDR1 SNHLY, CDR2 FYNNEI. CDR3 length: 13 amino acids. The germline V and J ends were trimmed by 4 bases and 4 bases, with 8 bases remaining between them. The CDR3 DNA follows: TGTGCCAGCAGTGGCAGGGAATACAATGAGCAGTTCTTC. Translation: CASSGREYNEQFF.

The gene calls are TRBV24-1 and TRBJ1-4; no reliable D call. The CDR3 runs 16 residues. Trimming removed 4 bases at V and 2 bases at J, with 13 bases between. Per germline, CDR1 KGHDR and CDR2 SFDVKD. The CDR3 region is CATSDRGEGTNEKLFF. In nucleotides, the CDR3 is TGTGCCACCAGTGACCGTGGAGAGGGCACTAATGAAAAACTGTTTTTT.

On this clone itself: A junction boundary mismatches the germline segment, possibly from a read error. J is TRBJ2-7 and V is TRBV7-2; 8 bases are shared with TRBD1. Germline values: CDR1 SGHTA, CDR2 FQGNSA. The CDR3 length is 18 residues. CDR3 region: CVSSLGQGHDRQLYEQYF. The CDR3, as DNA: TGTGTCAGCAGCTTAGGACAGGGCCACGATCGGCAACTCTACGAGCAGTACTTC.

This sequence joins TRBV2 and TRBJ2-7; TRBD1 aligns across 8 bases. With V trimmed by 6 bases and J by 0 bases, 4 bases remained unmatched. This CDR3 comprises 14 residues. CDR1 is SNHLY and CDR2 is FYNNEI in the germline V gene. Here the CDR3 reads CASSLTGVSYEQYF. The CDR3 nucleotides are TGTGCCAGCAGCCTGACAGGGGTCTCCTACGAGCAGTACTTC.

The chain uses TRBV12-3 or TRBV12-4 and TRBJ2-1, with TRBD2 as a possible D gene (6 bases). V lost 2 bases, J lost 6 bases, and 8 bases lay in between. The CDR3 is made up of 13 amino acids. CDR3 protein: CASSLRTTNEQFF. CDR3 nucleotide sequence: TGTGCCAGCAGTTTAAGGACTACCAATGAGCAGTTCTTC.

Written as DNA, the CDR3 is TGTGCCAGCAGCGATAGCGGGGGGCGTGGAGAGACCCAGTACTTC. This encodes CASSDSGGRGETQYF. This sequence joins TRBV5-5 and TRBJ2-5; 10 bases map to TRBD2. Germline V gene sequence: CDR1 SGHKS, CDR2 YYEKEE (reference sequence). The CDR3 runs to 15 residues. The V and J ends lost 4 bases and 4 bases, in that order; junction bases with no gene match: 7.